This is a list of T cell receptor beta chains from one sample in a study of response to subunit inactivated influenza vaccine. One entry per CDR3 protein results from TCRdb running MiXCR on the RT-PCR reads. The data hold about 540,000 distinct CDR3 sequences, with under 30% observed a single time. These same data were also listed under a study on T cells expressing NK-cell markers.

The material sequenced was CD4+ T cells sorted from PBMCs, taken roughly 12 days after vaccination. The receptors shown here come from a man aged 50 to 60 who received an inactivated influenza vaccine. Both conserved end residues are part of each CDR3. Each record gives: D gene, clone size, V gene, J gene, CDR3 DNA, CDR3 protein. A D gene is named only where the DNA matches it firmly. For some rows the clone size is stated as once, few or many, or as a class when expanded; others skip it.

>-|few|TRBV10-3|TRBJ1-1
TGTGCCATCAGTGAGGTAGAAAAGCGGAACACTGAAGCTTTCTTT
CAISEVEKRNTEAFF
>-|-|TRBV7-2|TRBJ2-2
TGTGCCAGCAGCTTGTACGGAACGAACACCGGGGAGCTGTTTTTT
CASSLYGTNTGELFF
>TRBD1|few|TRBV18|TRBJ1-6
TGTGCCAGCTCATCGGGACAGGGTTCGAATTCACCCCTCCACTTT
CASSSGQGSNSPLHF
>-|few|TRBV20-1|TRBJ1-1
TGCAGTGCTAGAGTGCGGGGAGGTTACACTGAAGCTTTCTTT
CSARVRGGYTEAFF
>TRBD1|-|TRBV5-1|TRBJ2-7
TGCGCCAGCAGCTACCTAATTTCTGGACAGGGGGCTACGGACTTC
CASSYLISGQGATDF
>-|few|TRBV10-2|TRBJ2-3
TGCGCCAGCAGTCCGACCCTCAGTAGGACAGATACGCAGTATTTT
CASSPTLSRTDTQYF
>-|-|TRBV3-1|TRBJ1-5
TGTGCCAGCAGCGCCCGTCCCAATCAGCCCCAGCATTTT
CASSARPNQPQHF
>-|-|TRBV24-1|TRBJ2-3
TGTGCCACCAGTGATTTTCCAGCAAGGCACACAGATACGCAGTATTTT
CATSDFPARHTDTQYF
>TRBD2|-|TRBV6-2/TRBV6-3|TRBJ2-1
TGTGCCAGCAGTTACATGCTAGCGGGAGGCTACAATGAGCAGTTCTTC
CASSYMLAGGYNEQFF
>-|few|TRBV20-1|TRBJ2-3
TGCAGTGTTAAAAAGGGAGACACAGATACGCAGTATTTT
CSVKKGDTDTQYF
>-|-|TRBV27|TRBJ2-7
TGTGCCAGCAGTTCCAGCCGGGGACCGGAATACTTC
CASSSSRGPEYF
>-|-|TRBV6-5|TRBJ2-5
TGTGCCAGCAGTTCGGTCAGGGGACAATGGGCGACCCAGTACTTC
CASSSVRGQWATQYF
>TRBD1|-|TRBV28|TRBJ2-5
TGTGCCAGCAGTCCACCGACAGGGCTACAAGAGACCCAGTACTTC
CASSPPTGLQETQYF
>-|-|TRBV7-2|TRBJ2-1
TGTGCCAGCAGCTTATCCGTGGGCTTGAATGAGCAGTTCTTC
CASSLSVGLNEQFF
>TRBD2|-|TRBV4-2|TRBJ2-3
TGTGCCAGCAGCCAAGTAGGACTAGCGGGGGGGCCAGATACGCAGTATTTT
CASSQVGLAGGPDTQYF
>-|-|TRBV7-3|TRBJ2-7
TGTGCCAGCAGCTTACGCCGTAGAGGGAGGATATTGGGTTACGAGCAGTACTTC
CASSLRRRGRILGYEQYF
>-|-|TRBV5-1|TRBJ1-2
TGCGCCAGCAGCCCTACCGCGGACAGATTAAACTATGGCTACACCTTC
CASSPTADRLNYGYTF
>-|many|TRBV12-3/TRBV12-4|TRBJ2-1
TGTGCCAGCAGACCCTACAGATACTCCTACAATGAGCAGTTCTTC
CASRPYRYSYNEQFF
>TRBD2|many|TRBV12-3/TRBV12-4|TRBJ2-1
TGTGCCAGCACCCCAGCGGGAGGTGGGCAGTTCTTC
CASTPAGGGQFF
>-|few|TRBV20-1|TRBJ2-1
TGCAGTGCCCAACAGGATGAGCAGTTCTTC
CSAQQDEQFF
>-|few|TRBV20-1|TRBJ2-7
TGCAGTGCCCCTAACGAGCAGTACTTC
CSAPNEQYF
>-|few|TRBV15|TRBJ2-5
TGTGCCACCAGCAGATCGACGCCGGAGACCCAGTACTTC
CATSRSTPETQYF
>-|-|TRBV5-5|TRBJ2-3
TGTGCCAGCACCTCTGGGGGGCAGAGCACAGATACGCAGTATTTT
CASTSGGQSTDTQYF
>TRBD2|few|TRBV7-9|TRBJ2-1
TGTGCCAGCAGCCTAAAGCCCGGGACTAGAGATAATGAGCAGTTCTTC
CASSLKPGTRDNEQFF
>TRBD2|-|TRBV24-1|TRBJ2-1
TGTGCCACCAGTGTTATAGCGGGGGAAGACAATGAGCAGTTCTTC
CATSVIAGEDNEQFF
>-|-|TRBV12-3/TRBV12-4|TRBJ2-4
TGTGCCAGCAGTGGGGCGGGAAGGGGGGCCAAAAACATTCAGTACTTC
CASSGAGRGAKNIQYF
>-|few|TRBV7-2|TRBJ1-5
TGTGCCAGCAGCTTACGGGACACAAGGCAGCCCCAGCATTTT
CASSLRDTRQPQHF
>-|-|TRBV19|TRBJ2-3
TGTGCCAGTAGTCCTGACAGCTCTTCGACAACCCGCACAGATACGCAGTATTTT
CASSPDSSSTTRTDTQYF
>TRBD2|few|TRBV9|TRBJ2-3
TGTGCCAGCAGCGGCGGGGGATTGGGCACAGATACGCAGTATTTT
CASSGGGLGTDTQYF
>-|few|TRBV5-1|TRBJ2-5
TGCGCCAGCAGCTTGGGAGTAATCCAAGAGACCCAGTACTTC
CASSLGVIQETQYF
>TRBD2|-|TRBV12-3/TRBV12-4|TRBJ2-1
TGTGCCAGCAGACTAGGACTAGCGGGGGTTTCGAGTGAGCAGTTCTTC
CASRLGLAGVSSEQFF
>-|few|TRBV20-1|TRBJ2-7
TGCAGTGCTAGGCAGAAGTACGAGCAGTACTTC
CSARQKYEQYF
>TRBD2|few|TRBV20-1|TRBJ2-1
TGCAGTGCTATGGCGGGAGTCATGAATGAGCAGTTCTTC
CSAMAGVMNEQFF
>-|-|TRBV4-3|TRBJ2-1
TGCGCCAGCAGCCAAAGAACGGGGAATGAGCAGTTCTTC
CASSQRTGNEQFF
>-|-|TRBV4-3|TRBJ1-6
TGCGCCAGCAGCCAAGTTGGGAGTAATTCACCCCTCCACTTT
CASSQVGSNSPLHF
>-|-|TRBV20-1|TRBJ1-1
TGCAGTGCCTCAAGGATAACTGGACCTGAAGCTTTCTTT
CSASRITGPEAFF
>-|few|TRBV6-4|TRBJ2-1
TGTGCCAGTAAACTGGAGGGGGCGGTCAATGAGCAGTTCTTC
CASKLEGAVNEQFF
>-|-|TRBV10-3|TRBJ1-3
TGTGCCATCAGTGAATCCAACACCATATATTTT
CAISESNTIYF
>-|-|TRBV5-1|TRBJ1-3
TGCGCCAGCAGCTTGCAGGGATACTCTGGAAACACCATATATTTT
CASSLQGYSGNTIYF
>TRBD1|few|TRBV25-1|TRBJ2-3
TGTGCCAGCAGTGAAAAGGGGAGACAGGGATCTAGCACAGATACGCAGTATTTT
CASSEKGRQGSSTDTQYF
>TRBD1|-|TRBV7-2|TRBJ2-6
TGTGCCAGCAGCTTATGGGACAGGGTCTCTGGGGCCAACGTCCTGACTTTC
CASSLWDRVSGANVLTF
>-|-|TRBV4-1|TRBJ2-1
TGCGCCAGCAGCCAAGATGGGAGACTCCATAACAATGAGCAGTTCTTC
CASSQDGRLHNNEQFF
>-|-|TRBV6-2/TRBV6-3|TRBJ2-3
TGTGCCAGCAGTTACGGGCAGCCTAGCACAGATACGCAGTATTTT
CASSYGQPSTDTQYF
>-|few|TRBV20-1|TRBJ2-1
TGCAGTGCTAGAGTCGGGGGCTCCTCCTACAATGAGCAGTTCTTC
CSARVGGSSYNEQFF